Each of the 25 T cell receptor beta chains below was sequenced from the same sample in a study of blood T cell repertoires in COVID-19. The protocol was immunoSEQ multiplex PCR, while the TCRdb copy is restricted to in-frame clones and leaves out a portion. The sample has some 150,000 clones, 65% to 85% seen once. The sample comprised peripheral blood. These receptors were collected from a woman at least 80 years old with acute or convalescent COVID-19.

The chain combines TRBV7-2 with TRBJ2-7; 7 positions agree with TRBD1. The germline CDR1 and CDR2 sequences are SGHTA and FQGNSA. The CDR3 consists of 16 residues. V shed 4 bases and J 2 bases; nucleotides not matched to a gene: 11. The chain's CDR3 is CASSSGQLLRTYEQYF. Here the CDR3 DNA reads TGTGCCAGCAGCTCGGGACAGCTCCTCCGGACCTACGAGCAGTACTTC.

The CDR3 sequence: CASSVAEGRNTGELFF. The CDR3 nucleotides read TGTGCCAGCAGCGTAGCGGAGGGCCGGAACACCGGGGAGCTGTTTTTT. This chain connects TRBV9 to TRBJ2-2, with D possibly being TRBD2 (6 bases). The length of the CDR3 is 16 residues. V lost 0 bases and J lost 1, with 10 bases in between. Germline CDR1 and CDR2: SGDLS and YYNGEE.

The chain combines TRBV4-1 with TRBJ1-2; 10 bases match TRBD1. This CDR3 has 16 amino acids. V lost 0 bases and J lost 4; bases outside the gene matches: 5. Germline V gene sequence: CDR1 MGHRA, CDR2 YSYEKL. The CDR3 sequence is CASSQDFGTGAYGYTF. The CDR3 DNA follows: TGCGCCAGCAGCCAAGATTTTGGGACAGGGGCCTATGGCTACACCTTC.

This chain connects TRBV15 to TRBJ1-1; TRBD1 is a possible D gene (5 bases). CDR3 size: 15 residues. Germline V lookup: CDR1 LNHNV, CDR2 YYDKDF (reference sequence). V was pared by 1 base and J by 0 bases, with 9 bases between. The CDR3 DNA is TGTGCCACCAGCAGAGCGGCAGGGCTGAACACTGAAGCTTTCTTT. The encoded protein is CATSRAAGLNTEAFF.

The chain recombines TRBV5-1 with TRBJ1-6; the D is unclear. This CDR3 comprises 16 residues. Germline V gives CDR1 SGHRS, CDR2 YFSETQ. V was clipped by 1 base and J by 7 bases, with 15 bases between them. The CDR3 reads CASSLWTPDENSPLHF. For the CDR3, the DNA is TGCGCCAGCAGCTTGTGGACTCCGGATGAGAATTCACCCCTCCACTTT.

This sequence joins TRBV7-9 and TRBJ2-7; 8 nucleotides match TRBD1. Per the germline V gene, CDR1 is SEHNR and CDR2 is FQNEAQ (reference sequence). Losses at the gene ends were 1 base for V and 5 bases for J; bases not matched to a gene: 10. CDR3 length equals 16 residues. The DNA for the CDR3 is TGTGCCAGCAGCTTAGGAATACAGGGGGGAATTGACGAGCAGTACTTC. This encodes CASSLGIQGGIDEQYF.

The V gene is TRBV30, the J gene TRBJ2-6, with D possibly TRBD1 on 6 matching bases. Germline V gene lookup returns CDR1 GTSNPN and CDR2 SVGIG (reference sequence). The CDR3 loop spans 15 amino acids. V was trimmed by 2 bases and J by 0 bases, leaving 8 bases between them. The CDR3 here is CAWSMGASGANVLTF. The CDR3 bases are TGTGCCTGGAGTATGGGGGCCTCTGGGGCCAACGTCCTGACTTTC.

This chain joins TRBV14 and TRBJ1-1; 8 nucleotides line up with TRBD1. The CDR3 loop spans 15 amino acids. Germline V gene lookup returns CDR1 SGHDN and CDR2 FVKESK. V trimming: 0 bases; J trimming: 10 bases; junction bases outside the gene matches: 10. The CDR3 DNA sequence: TGTGCCAGCAGCCAAGAGTGGGGACAGGTCCAGGGAGCTTTCTTT. Translated: CASSQEWGQVQGAFF.

The rearrangement uses TRBV5-5 and TRBJ2-5, with 9 bases lining up with TRBD2. Germline V gene lookup returns CDR1 SGHKS and CDR2 YYEKEE (reference sequence). J gave up 1 base and V 5 bases, and 12 bases lay outside the gene matches. The CDR3 is 17 amino acids. CDR3 nucleotide sequence: TGTGCCAGCAGTCGGACCGGGACTAGCAGACTCCAAGAGACCCAGTACTTC. Encoded protein: CASSRTGTSRLQETQYF. Variable domain in full (rest from reference TRBV5-5 and TRBJ2-5): DAGVTQSPTHLIKTRGQQVTLRCSPISGHKSVSWYQQVLGQGPQFIFQYYEKEERGRGNFPDRFSARQFPNYSSELNVNALLLGDSALYLCASSRTGTSRLQETQYFGPGTRLLVL.

The chain is built from TRBV18 and TRBJ1-1, with D possibly matching TRBD1 (5 bases). Trimming cost V 2 bases and J 4 bases, with 17 bases left between them. The CDR3 is 16 residues long. Looked up from germline, CDR1 is KGHSH and CDR2 is LQKENI. CDR3 region: CASSPAGTELSTEAFF. CDR3 coding DNA: TGTGCCAGCTCACCAGCGGGGACTGAGCTGAGCACTGAAGCTTTCTTT.

The CDR3 DNA reads as TGCACCAGCAGCCAAGGGATGCGGACAGGTAAGCAGTACTTC. This codes for CTSSQGMRTGKQYF. The chain couples TRBV1 to TRBJ2-7; the table's D call, TRBD1, was not checked against the DNA. TRBV1 is deemed a pseudogene. The CDR3 sequence is 14 residues long.

With respect to this clone: One end of the junction does not line up with germline, which may come from a read error. This chain connects TRBV7-9 to TRBJ1-2; 10 nucleotides align to TRBD1. This CDR3 has 13 amino acids. Looked up from germline, CDR1 is SEHNR and CDR2 is FQNEAQ (reference sequence). CDR3 amino acids: CASSLLGQGLSSF. The CDR3 DNA reads TGTGCCAGCAGCTTACTGGGACAGGGGCTTTCTAGCTTC.

The chain combines TRBV7-2 with TRBJ2-3; 7 nucleotides agree with TRBD1. The V gene's germline CDR1 is SGHTA and CDR2 FQGNSA. The J segment lost 3 bases and the V segment lost 4 bases, leaving 10 bases of the junction unmatched. This CDR3 is 16 amino acids long. Here the CDR3 reads CASSSQTGKRTDTQYF. The CDR3 nucleotides read TGTGCCAGCAGCTCCCAGACAGGGAAGAGGACAGATACGCAGTATTTT.

The rearrangement joins TRBV28 to TRBJ2-7; the D gene is possibly TRBD2 (5 bases). Trimming left V 6 bases short and J 0 bases short, with 9 bases between. CDR1 is MDHEN and CDR2 is SYDVKM in the germline V gene. This CDR3 has 13 amino acids. For the CDR3, the DNA is TGTGCCAGCAGAATAGGGAGCTCCTACGAGCAGTACTTC. Its translation: CASRIGSSYEQYF.

The chain employs TRBV5-1 and TRBJ1-2; a weak D match, TRBD1 (6 bases). V shed 5 bases and J shed 6 bases, with 17 bases lying between them. The V gene's germline CDR1 is SGHRS and CDR2 YFSETQ. This CDR3 has 14 residues. CDR3 DNA sequence: TGCGCCAGCAGGGCCGGGTCCCCAGGGGATGGCTACACCTTC. It is translated as CASRAGSPGDGYTF.

The sample holds a few counts of this clone. The DNA of the CDR3 is TGTGCCAGCAGCCCCCGGACTAGCGGTAGCTCCTACGAGCAGTACTTC. This translates into CASSPRTSGSSYEQYF. This sequence joins TRBV11-1 and TRBJ2-7; TRBD2 agrees at 10 bases. With 5 bases clipped from V and 0 bases from J, the junction kept 7 bases outside the gene matches. The germline V gene has CDR1 SGHAT and CDR2 FQDESV (reference sequence). CDR3 length: 16 amino acids.

V usage is TRBV5-1 and J usage is TRBJ2-1, with D possibly matching TRBD2 (6 bases). The CDR3 length is 13 residues. The germline gives CDR1 SGHRS, CDR2 YFSETQ. Trimming removed 0 bases at V and 12 bases at J, with 13 bases between. This chain's CDR3 is CASSLAVQGGQFF. The CDR3, as DNA: TGCGCCAGCAGCTTGGCCGTGCAGGGAGGGCAGTTCTTC.

The chain carries TRBV28 and TRBJ1-1; D perhaps matches TRBD1 (5 bases). This CDR3 has 14 residues. Germline V gives CDR1 MDHEN, CDR2 SYDVKM. V was pared by 5 bases and J by 5 bases, with 15 bases between. CDR3 in DNA: TGTGCCAGCAGTGCCGAGGGGCGGGAGACTGAAGCTTTCTTT. This sequence encodes CASSAEGRETEAFF.

V is TRBV7-8 and J is TRBJ1-6, with 8 bases fitting TRBD1. J was trimmed by 7 bases and V by 3 bases; bases with no gene match: 5. Germline V gene lookup returns CDR1 SGHVS and CDR2 FQNEAQ. The CDR3 extends over 15 amino acids. CDR3 coding DNA: TGTGCCAGCAGCTTCGGACAGGGAAAGAATTCACCCCTCCACTTT. Its protein is CASSFGQGKNSPLHF. Full variable domain (remainder filled in from reference TRBV7-8 and TRBJ1-6): GAGVSQSPRYKVAKRGQDVALRCDPISGHVSLFWYQQALGQGPEFLTYFQNEAQLDKSGLPSDRFFAERPEGSVSTLKIQRTQQEDSAVYLCASSFGQGKNSPLHFGNGTRLTVT.

The chain joins TRBV6-6 to TRBJ1-1; D gene ambiguous. Germline values: CDR1 MNHNY, CDR2 SVGAGI (reference sequence). Between the trimmed V and J ends, which lost 2 bases and 0 bases, there was a span of 7 bases. There are 14 residues in the CDR3. The CDR3 loop is CASSYGQLNTEAFF. CDR3 in DNA: TGTGCCAGCAGTTACGGGCAGTTGAACACTGAAGCTTTCTTT.

The chain joins TRBV7-2 to TRBJ2-3; D is ambiguous. Germline V gene data show CDR1 as SGHTA and CDR2 as FQGNSA. The CDR3 is 12 amino acids. The V gene lost 4 bases and the J gene lost 6 bases, with 8 bases spanning the gap. The CDR3 region is CASSSFSDTQYF. The DNA of the CDR3 is TGTGCCAGCAGCTCCTTCTCCGATACGCAGTATTTT. Looking up the rest from reference TRBV7-2 and TRBJ2-3 gives the full variable domain: GAGVSQSPSNKVTEKGKDVELRCDPISGHTALYWYRQSLGQGLEFLIYFQGNSAPDKSGLPSDRFSAERTGGSVSTLTIQRTQQEDSAVYLCASSSFSDTQYFGPGTRLTVL.

The chain carries TRBV11-2 and TRBJ2-3; the D is unclear. This CDR3 spans 14 amino acids. Germline V gene lookup returns CDR1 SGHAT and CDR2 FQNNGV. Trimming pared 0 bases from V and 2 bases from J, leaving 6 bases between. The CDR3 nucleotides read TGTGCCAGCAGCTTAGAGGGCACCACAGATACGCAGTATTTT. Translated: CASSLEGTTDTQYF. Using reference TRBV11-2 and TRBJ2-3 for the parts outside the CDR3, the full variable domain is EAGVAQSPRYKIIEKRQSVAFWCNPISGHATLYWYQQILGQGPKLLIQFQNNGVVDDSQLPKDRFSAERLKGVDSTLKIQPAKLEDSAVYLCASSLEGTTDTQYFGPGTRLTVL.

CDR3 nucleotide sequence: TGTGCCACCAGTGAACCCGGGACTAGTTTAAAGGGTGAGCAGTTCTTC. Translation: CATSEPGTSLKGEQFF. The rearrangement joins TRBV24-1 to TRBJ2-1; TRBD2 matches 8 bases. CDR1 is KGHDR, CDR2 SFDVKD, per germline. With 4 bases clipped from V and 9 bases from J, the junction kept 13 bases outside the gene matches. This CDR3 is built from 16 residues.

This sequence joins TRBV5-1 and TRBJ2-6; no definite D call. The V and J ends lost 0 bases and 0 bases respectively, with 4 bases between them. CDR3 size: 15 residues. Germline CDR1 SGHRS, CDR2 YFSETQ. CDR3 loop: CASSLDNSGANVLTF. The CDR3, as DNA: TGCGCCAGCAGCTTGGACAACTCTGGGGCCAACGTCCTGACTTTC.

This clone was detected only a few times. The chain couples TRBV3-1 (or the pseudogene TRBV3-2) to TRBJ2-6; D possibly corresponds to TRBD2 (6 bases). The CDR3 loop spans 14 amino acids. Per the germline V gene, CDR1 is LGHDT and CDR2 is YNNKEL (reference sequence). V shed 6 bases and J shed 4 bases, with 10 bases lying between them. This chain's CDR3 is CASRRGSGANVLTF. The CDR3 nucleotides read TGTGCCAGCAGACGGGGGAGCGGGGCCAACGTCCTGACTTTC.